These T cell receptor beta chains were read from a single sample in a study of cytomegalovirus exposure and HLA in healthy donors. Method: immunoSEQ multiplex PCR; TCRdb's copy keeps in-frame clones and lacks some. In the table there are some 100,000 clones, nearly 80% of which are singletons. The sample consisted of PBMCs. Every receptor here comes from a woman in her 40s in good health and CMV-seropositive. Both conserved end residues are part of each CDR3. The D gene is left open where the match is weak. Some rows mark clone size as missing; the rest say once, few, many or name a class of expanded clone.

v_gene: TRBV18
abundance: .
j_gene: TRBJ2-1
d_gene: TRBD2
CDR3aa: CASSQTSGRQNEQFF
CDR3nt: TGTGCCAGCTCACAGACTAGCGGGAGACAGAATGAGCAGTTCTTC

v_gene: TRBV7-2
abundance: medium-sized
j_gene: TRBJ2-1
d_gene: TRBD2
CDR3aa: CASSLPLGPSGSVYNEQFF
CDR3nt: TGTGCCAGCAGCTTACCCCTCGGGCCTAGCGGGAGTGTTTACAATGAGCAGTTCTTC

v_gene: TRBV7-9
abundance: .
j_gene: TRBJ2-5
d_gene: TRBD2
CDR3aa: CASSSRRGLVETQYF
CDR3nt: TGTGCCAGCAGCTCACGTCGGGGACTAGTAGAGACCCAGTACTTC

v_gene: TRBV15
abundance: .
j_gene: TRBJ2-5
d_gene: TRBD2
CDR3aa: CATAGEGGETQYF
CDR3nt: TGTGCCACCGCGGGAGAGGGTGGGGAGACCCAGTACTTC

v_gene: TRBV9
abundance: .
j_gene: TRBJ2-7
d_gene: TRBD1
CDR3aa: CASSVVVQGLPYEQYF
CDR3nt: TGTGCCAGCAGCGTAGTCGTACAGGGGCTCCCCTACGAGCAGTACTTC

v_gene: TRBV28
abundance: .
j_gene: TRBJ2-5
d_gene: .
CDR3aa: CASSLFGGVETQYF
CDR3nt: TGTGCCAGCAGTTTATTTGGAGGGGTCGAGACCCAGTACTTC

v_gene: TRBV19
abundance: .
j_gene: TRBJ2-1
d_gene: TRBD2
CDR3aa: CASSIDGSGRYDEQFF
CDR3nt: TGTGCCAGTAGTATAGACGGTAGCGGGAGGTATGATGAGCAGTTCTTC

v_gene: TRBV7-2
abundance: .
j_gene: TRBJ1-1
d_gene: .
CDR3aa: CASLLRGWTEAFF
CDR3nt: TGTGCCAGCTTACTCAGGGGTTGGACTGAAGCTTTCTTT

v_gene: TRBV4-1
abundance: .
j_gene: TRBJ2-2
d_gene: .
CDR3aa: CASSQATGRDATGELFF
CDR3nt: TGCGCCAGCAGCCAAGCTACAGGGAGGGATGCGACCGGGGAGCTGTTTTTT

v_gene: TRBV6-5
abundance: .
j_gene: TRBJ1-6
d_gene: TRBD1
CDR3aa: CASSYGWTGKSPLHF
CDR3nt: TGTGCCAGCAGTTACGGTTGGACAGGGAAATCACCCCTCCACTTT

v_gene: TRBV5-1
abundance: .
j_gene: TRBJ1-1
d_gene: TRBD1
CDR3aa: CASSSLKTGGGRTEAFF
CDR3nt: TGCGCCAGCAGCTCTTTGAAAACAGGGGGCGGGAGGACTGAAGCTTTCTTT

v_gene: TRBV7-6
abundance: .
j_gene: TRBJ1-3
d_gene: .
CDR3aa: CASSLDSNSGNTIYF
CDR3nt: TGTGCCAGCAGCTTAGATAGCAACTCTGGAAACACCATATATTTT

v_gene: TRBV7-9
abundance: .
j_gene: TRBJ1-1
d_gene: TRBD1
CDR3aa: CASSFQGGTEAFF
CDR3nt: TGTGCCAGCAGTTTTCAGGGGGGCACTGAAGCTTTCTTT

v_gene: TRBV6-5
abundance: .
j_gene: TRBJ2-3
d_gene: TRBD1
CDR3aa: CASSGYGTAADTQYF
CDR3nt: TGTGCCAGCAGTGGATACGGGACAGCTGCAGATACGCAGTATTTT

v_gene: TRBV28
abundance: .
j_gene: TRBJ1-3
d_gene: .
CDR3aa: CASSSPGLGNTIYF
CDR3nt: TGTGCCAGCAGTTCGCCGGGACTAGGAAACACCATATATTTT

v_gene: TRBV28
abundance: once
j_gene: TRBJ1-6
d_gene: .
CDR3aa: CASSNLRSSYNSPLHF
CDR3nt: TGTGCCAGCAGTAATTTACGGAGCTCCTATAATTCACCCCTCCACTTT

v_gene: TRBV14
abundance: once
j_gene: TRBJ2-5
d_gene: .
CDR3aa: CASSQEGVETQYF
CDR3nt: TGTGCCAGCAGCCAAGAAGGGGTGGAGACCCAGTACTTC

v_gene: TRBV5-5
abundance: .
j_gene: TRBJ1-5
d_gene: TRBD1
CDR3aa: CASSLMTGGNQPQHF
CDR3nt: TGTGCCAGCAGCTTAATGACAGGGGGCAATCAGCCCCAGCATTTT

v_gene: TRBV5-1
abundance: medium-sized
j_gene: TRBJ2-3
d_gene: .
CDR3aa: CASSLGLDTQYF
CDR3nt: TGCGCCAGCAGCTTGGGACTAGATACGCAGTATTTT

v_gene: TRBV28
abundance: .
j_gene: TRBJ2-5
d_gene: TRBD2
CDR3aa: CASSLNLTSGRQETQYF
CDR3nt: TGTGCCAGCAGTTTAAACCTGACTAGCGGGAGGCAAGAGACCCAGTACTTC

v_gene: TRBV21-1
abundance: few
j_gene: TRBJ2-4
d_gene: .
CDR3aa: CASSKRQRRGVRMNIQYF
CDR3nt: TGTGCCAGCAGCAAGCGACAGCGCAGGGGGGTAAGAATGAACATTCAGTACTTC

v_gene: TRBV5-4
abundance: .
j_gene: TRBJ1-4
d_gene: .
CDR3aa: CASSLTATNEKLFF
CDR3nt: TGTGCCAGCAGCTTGACGGCAACTAATGAAAAACTGTTTTTT

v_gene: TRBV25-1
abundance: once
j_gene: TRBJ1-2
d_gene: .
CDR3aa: CASSEPRGANYGYTF
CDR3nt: TGTGCCAGCAGTGAACCGCGCGGTGCTAACTATGGCTACACCTTC

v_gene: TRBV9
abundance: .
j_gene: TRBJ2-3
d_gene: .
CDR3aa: CASSVSTSNTDTQYF
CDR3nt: TGTGCCAGCAGCGTAAGTACTAGCAACACAGATACGCAGTATTTT

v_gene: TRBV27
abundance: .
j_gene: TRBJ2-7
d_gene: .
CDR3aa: CASRGGQGYYEQYF
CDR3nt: TGTGCCAGCAGAGGTGGGCAGGGATACTACGAGCAGTACTTC

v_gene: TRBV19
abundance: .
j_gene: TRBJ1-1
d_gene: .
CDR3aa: CASRGNTEAFF
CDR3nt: TGTGCCTCTCGAGGGAACACTGAAGCTTTCTTT